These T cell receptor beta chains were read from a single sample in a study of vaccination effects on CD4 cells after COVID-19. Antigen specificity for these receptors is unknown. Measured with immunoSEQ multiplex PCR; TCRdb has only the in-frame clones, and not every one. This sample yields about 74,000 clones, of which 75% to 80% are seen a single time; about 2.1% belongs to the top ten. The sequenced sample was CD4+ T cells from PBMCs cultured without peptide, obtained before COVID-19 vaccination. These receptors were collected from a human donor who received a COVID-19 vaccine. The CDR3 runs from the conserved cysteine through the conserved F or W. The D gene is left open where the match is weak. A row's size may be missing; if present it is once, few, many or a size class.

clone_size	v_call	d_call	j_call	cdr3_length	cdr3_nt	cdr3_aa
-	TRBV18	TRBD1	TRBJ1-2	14	TGTGCCAGCTCACCACCGCAGGGGGCGTATGGCTACACCTTC	CASSPPQGAYGYTF
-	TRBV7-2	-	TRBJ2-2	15	TGTGCCAGCAGCTTACAACAGACTAACACCGGGGAGCTGTTTTTT	CASSLQQTNTGELFF
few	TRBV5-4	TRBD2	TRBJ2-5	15	TGTGCCAGCAGCCTGGGGGGGTCCAGAGGGGAGACCCAGTACTTC	CASSLGGSRGETQYF
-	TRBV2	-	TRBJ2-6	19	TGTGCCAGCCTGGGATTACCGGGACACCAGGGGTCTGGGGCCAACGTCCTGACTTTC	CASLGLPGHQGSGANVLTF
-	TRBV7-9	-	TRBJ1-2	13	TGTGCCAGCAGCTTCAGGGGCGACTATGGCTACACCTTC	CASSFRGDYGYTF
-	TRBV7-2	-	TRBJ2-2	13	TGTGCCAGCACACTAGCCTTCACCGGGGAGCTGTTTTTT	CASTLAFTGELFF
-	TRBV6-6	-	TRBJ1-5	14	TGTGCCAGCAGTTACCAAAATAGCAATCAGCCCCAGCATTTT	CASSYQNSNQPQHF
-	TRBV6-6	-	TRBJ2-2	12	TGTGCCAGCACCTACAGCACCGGGGAGCTGTTTTTT	CASTYSTGELFF
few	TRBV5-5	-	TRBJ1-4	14	TGTGCCAGCAGCCTGGGGTGGGGTAGTGAAAAACTGTTTTTT	CASSLGWGSEKLFF
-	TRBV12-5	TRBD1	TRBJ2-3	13	TGTGCTAGTGGCCCTGACAGGGTTGATACGCAGTATTTT	CASGPDRVDTQYF
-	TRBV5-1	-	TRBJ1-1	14	TGCGCCAGCAGCCTTATAGAACTGAACACTGAAGCTTTCTTT	CASSLIELNTEAFF
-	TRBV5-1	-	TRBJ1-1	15	TGCGCCAGCAGCTTGTTCGGGGCTCGGGAAGCTGAAGCTTTCTTT	CASSLFGAREAEAFF
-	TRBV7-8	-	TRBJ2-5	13	TGTGCCAGCAGCGCCCTTCTCTGGGAGACCCAGTACTTC	CASSALLWETQYF
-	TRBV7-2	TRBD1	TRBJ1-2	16	TGTGCCAGCAGACCGGGGGGAGGGGGCCGGGGAGATGGCTACACCTTC	CASRPGGGGRGDGYTF
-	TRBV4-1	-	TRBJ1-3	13	TGCGCCAGCAGCCAAGAGATAAGAAACACCATATATTTT	CASSQEIRNTIYF
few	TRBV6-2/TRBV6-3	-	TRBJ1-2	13	TGTGCCAGCAGTTACCTGGGGAACTATGGCTACACCTTC	CASSYLGNYGYTF
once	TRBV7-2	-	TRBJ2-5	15	TGTGCCAGCAGCTTAGTGGGGGTACCCCAAGAGACCCAGTACTTC	CASSLVGVPQETQYF
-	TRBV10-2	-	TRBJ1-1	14	TGCGCCAGCAGTGAGAACCGGAAGAACACTGAAGCTTTCTTT	CASSENRKNTEAFF
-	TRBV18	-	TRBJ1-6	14	TGTGCCAGCGTATCGGGAATAAATAATTCACCCCTCCACTTT	CASVSGINNSPLHF
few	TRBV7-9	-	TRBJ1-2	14	TGTGCCAGCAGCTCGCAAACCGTGGGACATGGCTACACCTTC	CASSSQTVGHGYTF
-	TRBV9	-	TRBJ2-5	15	TGTGCCAGCAGCGCCAGGACTGACTCCCAAGAGACCCAGTACTTC	CASSARTDSQETQYF
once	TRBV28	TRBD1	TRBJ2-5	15	TGTGCCAGCAGTTCTTCCGGGACAGTAAAAGAGACCCAGTACTTC	CASSSSGTVKETQYF
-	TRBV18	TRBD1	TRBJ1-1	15	TGTGCCAGCTCACCACAGGGGACAGGGGGCCCTGAAGCTTTCTTT	CASSPQGTGGPEAFF
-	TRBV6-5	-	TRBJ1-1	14	TGTGCCAGCAGGCCACAACTTCCGAACACTGAAGCTTTCTTT	CASRPQLPNTEAFF
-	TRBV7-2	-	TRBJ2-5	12	TGTGCCAGCAGGGGGCGCGAAGAGACCCAGTACTTC	CASRGREETQYF
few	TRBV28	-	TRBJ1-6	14	TGTGCCAGCAGTTCACCAAAAAGGAGATCACCCCTCCACTTT	CASSSPKRRSPLHF
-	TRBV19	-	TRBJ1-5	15	TGTGCCAGTAGTGGCCCGGACGGTAGCAATCAGCCCCAGCATTTT	CASSGPDGSNQPQHF
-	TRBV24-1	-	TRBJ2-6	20	TGTGCCACAGGGACCAGGCCCGTGAACCCCGACCCCTCTGGGGCCAACGTCCTGACTTTC	CATGTRPVNPDPSGANVLTF
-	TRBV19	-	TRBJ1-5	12	TGTGCCAGCCAGGGGCTGTACCAGCCCCAGCATTTT	CASQGLYQPQHF
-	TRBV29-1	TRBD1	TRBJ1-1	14	TGCAGCGCAACGACAGGGGGCTTGGGCACTGAAGCTTTCTTT	CSATTGGLGTEAFF
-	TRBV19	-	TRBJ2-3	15	TGTGCCAGTACCCCTCGCGGGGTGGGATCAGATACGCAGTATTTT	CASTPRGVGSDTQYF
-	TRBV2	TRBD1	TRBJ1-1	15	TGTGCCAGCACCCTCGCAGGGGGTTCGAACACTGAAGCTTTCTTT	CASTLAGGSNTEAFF
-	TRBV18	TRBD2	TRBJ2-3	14	TGTGCCAGCTCACCAGGGGCGGGGGGCGATACGCAGTATTTT	CASSPGAGGDTQYF
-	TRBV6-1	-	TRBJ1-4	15	TGTGCCAGCAGTGAATATGGGGGCGCGAGTGAAAAACTGTTTTTT	CASSEYGGASEKLFF
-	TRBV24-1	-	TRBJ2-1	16	TGTGCCACCAGTGCCCGGACTACCTCGCGGCAGACCCAGCAGTTCTTC	CATSARTTSRQTQQFF
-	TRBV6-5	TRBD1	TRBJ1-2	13	TGTGCCAGCACCACGACAGGGTCTGGAGGCTACACCTTC	CASTTTGSGGYTF
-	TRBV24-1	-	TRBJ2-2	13	TGTGCCACCAGTCGCCCAGGGGTGGCGGAGCTGTTTTTT	CATSRPGVAELFF
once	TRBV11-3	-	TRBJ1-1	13	TGTGCCAGCAGCTGGACAGTAGACACTGAAGCTTTCTTT	CASSWTVDTEAFF
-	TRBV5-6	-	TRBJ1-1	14	TGTGCCAGCCGAATAAGGGCCATGAACACTGAAGCTTTCTTT	CASRIRAMNTEAFF
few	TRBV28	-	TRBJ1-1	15	TGTGCCAGCAGTGAAACCGACAGCCTGAACACTGAAGCTTTCTTT	CASSETDSLNTEAFF
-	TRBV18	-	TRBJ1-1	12	TGTGCCAGCTCACCAGATGGTGCTGAAGCTTTCTTT	CASSPDGAEAFF
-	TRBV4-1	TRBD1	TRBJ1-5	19	TGCGCCAGCAGCCAAATAGAAGGGACAGGACTATCGAGGAATCAGCCCCAGCATTTT	CASSQIEGTGLSRNQPQHF
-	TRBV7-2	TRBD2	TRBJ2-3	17	TGTGCCAGCAGCTTATCCCGACTAGCGGGGGGCACAGATACGCAGTATTTT	CASSLSRLAGGTDTQYF
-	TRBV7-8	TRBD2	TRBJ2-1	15	TGTGCCAGCAGTTCCGGGACTAGATACTACAATGAGCAGTTCTTC	CASSSGTRYYNEQFF
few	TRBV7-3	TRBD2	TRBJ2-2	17	TGTGCCAGCAGCATCCGACTAGCGGGGGTGAACACCGGGGAGCTGTTTTTT	CASSIRLAGVNTGELFF
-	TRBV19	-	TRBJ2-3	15	TGTGCCAGTAGTACCGCCGGGCGTGTCGCAGATACGCAGTATTTT	CASSTAGRVADTQYF
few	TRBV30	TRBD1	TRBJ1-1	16	TGTGCCTGGAGGGATATCTTGGGACAGGGAAACACTGAAGCTTTCTTT	CAWRDILGQGNTEAFF
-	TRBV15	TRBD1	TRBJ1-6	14	TGTGCCACCAGCAGCCGACAGGGGGGCTCACCCCTCCACTTT	CATSSRQGGSPLHF
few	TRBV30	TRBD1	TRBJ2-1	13	TGTGCCTGGAGTGCTACAGGGGAAGGTGAGCAGTTCTTC	CAWSATGEGEQFF
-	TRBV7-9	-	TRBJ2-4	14	TGTGCCAGCAGCTACACAGGGCTGGGGGACATTCAGTACTTC	CASSYTGLGDIQYF
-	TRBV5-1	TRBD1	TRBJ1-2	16	TGCGCCAGCAGCATGACCTTGGACAGGGGAGTAGGTGGCTACACCTTC	CASSMTLDRGVGGYTF
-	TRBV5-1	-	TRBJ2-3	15	TGCGCCAGCAGCTTGAACAGGCGAAGCACAGATACGCAGTATTTT	CASSLNRRSTDTQYF